What follows is one T cell receptor (beta chain) and its context. Its antigen remains unidentified. The study made its TCR cDNA through 5'RACE template switching. That step introduced a universal primer site along with UMIs. TCRdb called the 5' RACE reads again in MiXCR, with one record for every CDR3 protein. This table holds 620,000 or so distinct CDR3 sequences, around an eighth found once. V lost 5 bases, J lost 9 bases, and 10 bases lay in between. Germline V gene lookup returns CDR1 KGHDR and CDR2 SFDVKD. The length of the CDR3 is 12 residues. This sample is drawn from a study of T cells after yellow fever vaccination. Study findings and constraints: Within FACS-sorted repertoires, abundant clonotypes contaminating from the bulk population could be present. Weaker, the secondary response peaked sooner, at day 5 versus 15.

This TCR derives from a man aged 25 to 40 who received the YFV17D yellow fever vaccine. The sequenced sample was PBMCs, obtained on the day of the yellow fever booster vaccination. The rearrangement links TRBV24-1 to TRBJ2-1; tentative D call: TRBD2 (5 bases). The CDR3 DNA is TGTGCCACCAGTGGATTTCGGGGTGAGCAGTTCTTC. As protein: CATSGFRGEQFF.